This entry lists 30 T cell receptor beta chains sequenced from one sample in a study of molecular identifiers for immune sequencing clone quantification (dated by TCRdb to the late 2010s). The protocol used for the library was PCR. TCRdb names Illumina HiSeq 4000 as the instrument used. TCRdb handled the public reads itself, with Q25 trimming in fastp and clone calling in MiXCR, and kept productive beta chains. Each entry merges the rows of one CDR3 protein and shows their most common DNA and genes. The sample includes approximately 90,000 distinct CDR3 sequences, with roughly a fifth observed a single time. The ten largest clones capture around 1% of the sample. Material: naive CD8+ T cells from blood, with Jurkat cell RNA spiked in. The cell subset or site label, read with the paper, signifies: FACS-sorted CD8+CD4-CCR7+CD45RA+ naive T cells. The source is a human donor in good health. Some libraries in this study had Jurkat cell RNA spiked in.

CDR3 loop: CSVEDRQANYGYTF. In DNA, the CDR3 is TGCAGCGTTGAAGATCGACAGGCAAACTATGGCTACACCTTC. The rearrangement uses TRBV29-1 and TRBJ1-2; possibly TRBD1 for D (6 bases). Germline V lookup: CDR1 SQVTM, CDR2 ANQGSEA. There are 14 residues in the CDR3. Trimming cost V 0 bases and J 2 bases, with 10 bases left between them.

This clonotype was found a few times. The chain links TRBV20-1 to TRBJ2-7; D is uncertain. The ends were cut back, 6 bases at V and 0 bases at J, with 9 bases in the middle. Germline V gene lookup returns CDR1 DFQATT and CDR2 SNEGSKA (reference sequence). The CDR3 runs to 12 residues. CDR3 sequence (DNA): TGCAGTGCGAGGCCCAGCTCCTACGAGCAGTACTTC. Translated: CSARPSSYEQYF.

This clonotype was counted at least ten times. V gene TRBV5-1 combines with J gene TRBJ1-6; maybe TRBD1 (6 bases). The CDR3 has 14 amino acids. Trimming pared 1 base from V and 6 bases from J, leaving 8 bases between. The germline V gene encodes CDR1 SGHRS and CDR2 YFSETQ. The CDR3 sequence: CASSLWTANSPLHF. CDR3 sequence (DNA): TGCGCCAGCAGCTTGTGGACAGCTAATTCACCCCTCCACTTT. Drawing the rest from reference TRBV5-1 and TRBJ1-6, the complete variable domain is KAGVTQTPRYLIKTRGQQVTLSCSPISGHRSVSWYQQTPGQGLQFLFEYFSETQRNKGNFPGRFSGRQFSNSRSEMNVSTLELGDSALYLCASSLWTANSPLHFGNGTRLTVT.

This clonotype was detected many times. The J gene is TRBJ2-2, the V gene TRBV3-1; D is uncertain. Trimming cost V 0 bases and J 1 base, with 3 bases left between them. The CDR3 is 14 residues long. Germline V gives CDR1 LGHDT, CDR2 YNNKEL (reference sequence). CDR3 nucleotide sequence: TGTGCCAGCAGCCAAGAGATGAACACCGGGGAGCTGTTTTTT. It codes for CASSQEMNTGELFF. The full variable domain, rest sourced from reference TRBV3-1 and TRBJ2-2, is DTAVSQTPKYLVTQMGNDKSIKCEQNLGHDTMYWYKQDSKKFLKIMFSYNNKELIINETVPNRFSPKSPDKAHLNLHINSLELGDSAVYFCASSQEMNTGELFFGEGSRLTVL.

This clonotype occurred many times. The rearrangement links TRBV7-2 to TRBJ2-7; D gene ambiguous. The CDR3 runs 15 residues. The V gene's germline CDR1 is SGHTA and CDR2 FQGNSA. V was trimmed by 1 base and J by 7 bases, leaving 17 bases between them. The CDR3 sequence is CASSLDWLGMGEQYF. In nucleotides, the CDR3 is TGTGCCAGCAGCTTAGATTGGCTGGGGATGGGTGAGCAGTACTTC.

This clonotype was found many times. The CDR3 bases are TGCAGCGTTGAAGATGCCGTGGGGGACTCCAGCTCCTACGAGCAGTACTTC. This encodes CSVEDAVGDSSSYEQYF. The chain combines TRBV29-1 with TRBJ2-7; maybe TRBD2 (6 bases). Trimming cost V 0 bases and J 0 bases, with 18 bases left between them. This CDR3 contains 17 residues. Germline CDR1 reads SQVTM; CDR2 reads ANQGSEA.

The table lists this clonotype with a few counts. The chain combines TRBV3-2 with TRBJ1-3. TRBV3-2 is labeled a pseudogene. This CDR3 is 15 amino acids long. Here the CDR3 DNA reads TGTGCCAGCAGTCGCCTTGGAGTTGCTGGAAACACCATATATTTT. Translation: CASSRLGVAGNTIYF.

This clonotype was recorded many times. V usage is TRBV7-9 and J usage is TRBJ2-3, with a possible D match to TRBD1 (6 bases). The CDR3 totals 16 residues. Germline V gene data show CDR1 as SEHNR and CDR2 as FQNEAQ (reference sequence). Trimming removed 5 bases at V and 2 bases at J, with 17 bases between. The CDR3 DNA reads TGTGCCAGCAGCATAACTACAGGGTCCCCCACAGATACGCAGTATTTT. This encodes CASSITTGSPTDTQYF. Full variable domain (missing parts from reference TRBV7-9 and TRBJ2-3): DTGVSQNPRHKITKRGQNVTFRCDPISEHNRLYWYRQTLGQGPEFLTYFQNEAQLEKSRLLSDRFSAERPKGSFSTLEIQRTEQGDSAMYLCASSITTGSPTDTQYFGPGTRLTVL.

This clonotype was seen more than once but under ten times. The V call is TRBV10-3, the J call TRBJ2-7; D possibly corresponds to TRBD1 (5 bases). CDR1 and CDR2 from the germline V gene are ENHRY and SYGVKD. This CDR3 contains 16 residues. Trimming shortened V by 0 bases and J by 1 base, and 13 bases separated the two germline ends. This CDR3 is CAISESRNRQSYEQYF. The CDR3 region has the DNA TGTGCCATCAGTGAGTCCAGGAACAGGCAATCCTACGAGCAGTACTTC.

This clonotype was found many times. V gene TRBV7-9 combines with J gene TRBJ2-7, with 8 bases fitting TRBD2. V trimming: 10 bases; J trimming: 2 bases; junction bases outside the gene matches: 13. In germline, CDR1 is SEHNR, CDR2 FQNEAQ (reference sequence). This CDR3 region has 15 residues. CDR3 DNA: TGTGCCACAACCATGATAGCGGGAACACCCTACGAGCAGTACTTC. This sequence encodes CATTMIAGTPYEQYF.

This clonotype was counted a few times. This chain joins TRBV30 and TRBJ2-7, with TRBD2 matching over 7 bases. CDR3 length: 16 residues. The trim removed 1 base at V and 2 bases at J, leaving 11 bases unmatched. Germline V lookup: CDR1 GTSNPN, CDR2 SVGIG (reference sequence). The CDR3 sequence: CAWSARDYQLTYEQYF. In nucleotides, the CDR3 is TGTGCCTGGAGTGCCCGGGACTATCAATTAACCTACGAGCAGTACTTC.

This clonotype was seen once. A much larger clone sits a single nucleotide away, making a read error possible. Since the CDR3 does not end with the conserved phenylalanine or tryptophan, this likely comes from a read error. This rearrangement joins TRBV30 to TRBJ2-7, with D perhaps matching TRBD1 (6 bases). Per the germline V gene, CDR1 is GTSNPN and CDR2 is SVGIG (reference sequence). This CDR3 is built from 13 residues. Trimming cost V 5 bases and J 0 bases, with 11 bases left between them. The CDR3 region is CAWERDNSYEQYL. The CDR3 region has the DNA TGTGCCTGGGAACGGGACAACTCCTACGAGCAGTACCTC.

This clonotype has ten or more counts. This chain connects TRBV4-3 to TRBJ2-1, with 8 bases identical to TRBD2. Germline CDR1 LGHNA, CDR2 YSLEER. After removal of 1 base from V and 2 bases from J, the junction contained 1 base not matched to a gene. The CDR3 consists of 15 residues. CDR3 in DNA: TGCGCCAGCAGCCAAGGAGCGGGAGCCTACAATGAGCAGTTCTTC. Amino acid sequence: CASSQGAGAYNEQFF.

This clonotype was seen many times. The chain employs TRBV29-1 and TRBJ2-7, with 7 bases identical to TRBD2. The CDR3 length is 13 residues. Trimming removed 6 bases from V and 3 bases from J; junction bases left unmatched: 8. Per the germline V gene, CDR1 is SQVTM and CDR2 is ANQGSEA. In DNA, the CDR3 is TGCAGCGTCCTAGGGACTATACACTACGAGCAGTACTTC. Its protein product is CSVLGTIHYEQYF.

This clonotype was detected only a few times. The genes are TRBV2 and TRBJ2-7; tentatively, D is TRBD1 (6 bases). There are 18 residues in the CDR3. V lost 6 bases and J 2 bases, leaving 26 bases between the germline ends. Germline V gene data show CDR1 as SNHLY and CDR2 as FYNNEI. CDR3: CASRVLGQSHKIPYEQYF. CDR3 DNA: TGTGCCAGCAGGGTCCTAGGACAGTCCCATAAGATACCCTACGAGCAGTACTTC.

In its sample, this clonotype was seen many times. The chain joins TRBV3-1 to TRBJ2-3; 13 nucleotides agree with TRBD2. V gave up 5 bases and J gave up 0 bases; unmatched junction bases: 5. The length of the CDR3 is 17 residues. The germline gives CDR1 LGHDT, CDR2 YNNKEL (reference sequence). Here the CDR3 DNA reads TGTGCCAGCAGCGCCGGGACTAGCGGGACTAGCACAGATACGCAGTATTTT. It encodes CASSAGTSGTSTDTQYF.

The chain links TRBV20-1 to TRBJ2-3; 13 nucleotides align to TRBD2. This CDR3 is 16 amino acids long. Germline V gene data show CDR1 as DFQATT and CDR2 as SNEGSKA (reference sequence). Trimming removed 6 bases from V and 4 bases from J; junction bases left unmatched: 10. The CDR3 sequence: CSAPGLAGAGPDTQYF. CDR3 sequence (DNA): TGCAGTGCCCCCGGACTAGCGGGAGCGGGGCCAGATACGCAGTATTTT.

This clonotype has a count of ten or more. This chain connects TRBV27 to TRBJ2-7, with TRBD1 matching over 8 bases. Germline trimming cut 6 bases from V and 7 bases from J; bases unmatched to any gene: 11. Germline V gene sequence: CDR1 MNHEY, CDR2 SMNVEV (reference sequence). The CDR3 runs 14 residues. The CDR3 spells CASRVGQGPKEQYF. CDR3 DNA sequence: TGTGCCAGCAGAGTCGGACAGGGCCCTAAAGAGCAGTACTTC.

The sample holds many counts of this clonotype. The gene calls are TRBV13 and TRBJ2-1; D not certain. CDR1 PRHDT and CDR2 FYEKMQ come from the germline V gene (reference sequence). V was cut by 1 base and J by 3 bases, with 7 bases left in between. The CDR3 sequence is 14 residues long. The CDR3 loop reads CASSLDSVYNEQFF. The CDR3 nucleotides read TGTGCCAGCAGCTTAGACAGTGTCTACAATGAGCAGTTCTTC. Full variable domain (remainder filled in from reference TRBV13 and TRBJ2-1): AAGVIQSPRHLIKEKRETATLKCYPIPRHDTVYWYQQGPGQDPQFLISFYEKMQSDKGSIPDRFSAQQFSDYHSELNMSSLELGDSALYFCASSLDSVYNEQFFGPGTRLTVL.

This chain uses TRBV6-1 with TRBJ2-7; D uncertain. The germline V gene encodes CDR1 MNHNS and CDR2 SASEGT. The CDR3 covers 13 residues. The V and J ends lost 2 bases and 3 bases respectively, with 8 bases between them. The CDR3 loop is CASSEQHIYEQYF. In DNA, the CDR3 is TGTGCCAGCAGTGAACAGCACATCTACGAGCAGTACTTC.

As concerns this clonotype: A much larger clone sits a single nucleotide away, making a read error possible. In nucleotides, the CDR3 is TGTGTCAGCTCACTCGGGGCGAACACTGAAGCTTTCTTT. Translating it yields CVSSLGANTEAFF. The rearrangement joins TRBV18 to TRBJ1-1, with a weak D call TRBD1 (5 bases). Per germline, CDR1 KGHSH and CDR2 LQKENI. This CDR3 contains 13 residues.

This clonotype was recorded a few times. The chain links TRBV4-3 to TRBJ1-1, with TRBD1 matching over 8 bases. Germline V lookup: CDR1 LGHNA, CDR2 YSLEER. V lost 1 base to trimming and J lost 1 base; unmatched junction nucleotides: 2. This CDR3 contains 15 residues. This CDR3 reads CASSQAGQGNTEAFF. Here the CDR3 DNA reads TGCGCCAGCAGCCAAGCAGGACAGGGGAACACTGAAGCTTTCTTT.

This clonotype was detected ten times or more. The genes are TRBV5-1 and TRBJ2-1, with no clear D. CDR3 length equals 10 residues. Germline assignment: CDR1 SGHRS and CDR2 YFSETQ. Trimming removed 2 bases from V and 12 bases from J, with 6 bases in between. The DNA for the CDR3 is TGCGCCAGCAGCTTCGACGGGCAGTTCTTC. This codes for CASSFDGQFF. Variable domain in full (rest from reference TRBV5-1 and TRBJ2-1): KAGVTQTPRYLIKTRGQQVTLSCSPISGHRSVSWYQQTPGQGLQFLFEYFSETQRNKGNFPGRFSGRQFSNSRSEMNVSTLELGDSALYLCASSFDGQFFGPGTRLTVL.

Ten or more counts support this clonotype. This chain uses TRBV6-5 with TRBJ2-4; D is unresolved. Germline V gives CDR1 MNHEY, CDR2 SVGAGI. V lost 4 bases to trimming and J lost 1 base, with 14 bases between them. The CDR3 extends over 16 amino acids. For the CDR3, the DNA is TGTGCCAGCAGTTTCCACCCGGCCCTCGCCAAAAACATTCAGTACTTC. Residues: CASSFHPALAKNIQYF.

This clonotype was detected a few times. The chain links TRBV4-3 to TRBJ1-2; D remains ambiguous. In germline, CDR1 is LGHNA, CDR2 YSLEER. Trimming pared 3 bases from V and 8 bases from J, leaving 10 bases between. The CDR3 extends over 12 amino acids. In DNA form, the CDR3 reads TGCGCCAGCAGCCATTCTTCGGCCGGCTACACCTTC. As protein: CASSHSSAGYTF.

This clonotype was recorded many times. This chain links TRBV15 with TRBJ2-3, with 8 bases aligning to TRBD1. The CDR3 is 14 amino acids. Germline V gene lookup returns CDR1 LNHNV and CDR2 YYDKDF (reference sequence). Trimming cost V 6 bases and J 2 bases; bases outside gene matches: 4. This chain's CDR3 is CATSADRDTDTQYF. The CDR3 DNA reads as TGTGCCACCAGTGCGGACAGGGACACAGATACGCAGTATTTT.

The rearrangement uses TRBV7-9 and TRBJ2-7; D remains unclear. Germline V gene data show CDR1 as SEHNR and CDR2 as FQNEAQ (reference sequence). This CDR3 comprises 12 residues. V lost 3 bases, J lost 5 bases, and 8 bases lay in between. The CDR3, as DNA: TGTGCCAGCAGCTTCTCTCCTGACGAGCAGTACTTC. Its translation is CASSFSPDEQYF.

This clonotype was counted many times. The CDR3 here is CASSDSAGTRTDTQYF. In DNA form, the CDR3 reads TGTGCCAGCAGTGACTCAGCCGGGACTCGCACAGATACGCAGTATTTT. The chain links TRBV6-4 to TRBJ2-3, with D perhaps TRBD2 (6 bases). The V and J ends lost 0 bases and 1 base respectively, with 11 bases between them. The germline V gene encodes CDR1 MRHNA and CDR2 SNTAGT. This CDR3 comprises 16 residues.

Comment on this clonotype: Being one base from a much bigger clone, this may be a read error. The chain employs TRBV9 and TRBJ1-1; the D gene is possibly TRBD1 (6 bases). Germline lookup yields CDR1 SGDLS and CDR2 YYNGEE. The CDR3 spans 13 residues. V lost 5 bases, J lost 3 bases, and 11 bases lay in between. The CDR3 here is CASSQTGYTEAFF. CDR3 DNA: TGTGCCAGCAGTCAAACAGGGTACACTGAAGCTTTCTTT. The full variable domain, in which reference TRBV9 and TRBJ1-1 provide the parts outside the CDR3, is DSGVTQTPKHLITATGQRVTLRCSPRSGDLSVYWYQQSLDQGLQFLIQYYNGEERAKGNILERFSAQQFPDLHSELNLSSLELGDSALYFCASSQTGYTEAFFGQGTRLTVV.

The chain links TRBV5-6 to TRBJ1-4; TRBD1 matches at 7 bases. In germline, CDR1 is SGHDT, CDR2 YYEEEE. The CDR3 is 15 amino acids. Trimming at V came to 4 bases and at J to 6 bases, leaving 9 bases not matched to a gene. This CDR3 is CASSGGTVTYEKLFF. CDR3 DNA: TGTGCCAGCAGCGGCGGGACAGTTACCTATGAAAAACTGTTTTTT.